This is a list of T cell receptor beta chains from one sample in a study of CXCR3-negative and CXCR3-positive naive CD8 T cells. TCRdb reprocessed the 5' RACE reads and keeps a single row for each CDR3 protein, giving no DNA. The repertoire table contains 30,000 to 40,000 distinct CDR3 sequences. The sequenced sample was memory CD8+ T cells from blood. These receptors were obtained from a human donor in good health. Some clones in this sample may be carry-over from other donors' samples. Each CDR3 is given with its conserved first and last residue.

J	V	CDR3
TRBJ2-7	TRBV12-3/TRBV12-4	CASSPIDRDHEQYF
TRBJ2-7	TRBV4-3	CASSQDRSGVEQYF
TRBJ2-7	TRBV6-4	CASSSVPRSGSYEQYF
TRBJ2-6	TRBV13	CASSFPGSLAGANVLTF
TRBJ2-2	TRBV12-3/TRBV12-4	CASSPQGWDTGELFF
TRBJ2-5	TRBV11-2	CASSLDVSGGLTQYF
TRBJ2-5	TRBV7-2	CASSLESSGGTETQYF
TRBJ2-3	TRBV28	CASNSIGRDTQYF
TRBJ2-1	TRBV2	CASSEAASPEQFF
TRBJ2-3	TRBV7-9	CASTSIAGGGNEYF
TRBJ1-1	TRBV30	CAWTSMVSEAFF
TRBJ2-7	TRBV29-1	CSVEADSYEQYF
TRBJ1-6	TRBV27	CASSSYSSYNSPLHF
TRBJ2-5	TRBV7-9	CASSPNQRETQYF
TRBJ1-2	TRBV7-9	CASSLGGGYGYTF
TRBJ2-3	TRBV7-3	CASSFLQGSDTQYF
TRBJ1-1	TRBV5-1	CASSLSGAHGNTEAFF
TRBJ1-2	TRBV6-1	CASSAKTGGIDYTF
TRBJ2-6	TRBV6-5	CASSPRDRISGANVLTF
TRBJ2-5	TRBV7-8	CASSLVAPPRETQYF
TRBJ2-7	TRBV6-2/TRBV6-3	CASTPGLEAYEQYF
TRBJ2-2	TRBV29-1	CSVMGGTGELFF
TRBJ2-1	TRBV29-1	CSVYGLADSYNEQFF